These T cell receptor beta chains were read from a single sample in a study of human T cells and chemical hapten exposure. TCRdb called the RACE reads again in MiXCR, with one record for every CDR3 protein. Altogether more than 65,000 distinct CDR3 sequences are present, 25% to 40% being singletons, with the ten largest covering 7.5% to 10%. The sequenced sample was whole blood, obtained in connection with sensitization to the hapten diphenylcyclopropenone (DPC). These receptors originate from a middle-aged man with alopecia areata. Some clones in this sample may be carry-over from other donors' samples. CDR3s include the opening cysteine and the closing phenylalanine or tryptophan. Each record gives: clone size, J gene, V gene, D gene, CDR3 DNA, CDR3 protein. The D gene is left open where the match is weak. Not all rows give a size; the values are once, few, many and, for expanded clones, a class.

>NA|TRBJ2-2|TRBV12-3/TRBV12-4|NA
TGTGCCAGCAGTTTAAGGAACACCGGGGAGCTGTTTTTT
CASSLRNTGELFF
>NA|TRBJ2-5|TRBV5-1|NA
TGCGCCAGCAGCTTGCTACAGAGCCAAGAGACCCAGTACTTC
CASSLLQSQETQYF
>few|TRBJ1-4|TRBV6-6|TRBD1
TGTGCCAGCACACCTGCAGGGGGCGTTAATGAAAAACTGTTTTTT
CASTPAGGVNEKLFF
>few|TRBJ2-7|TRBV6-5|NA
TGTGCCAGCAGTCACGCCCTAGAGAACTACGAGCAGTACTTC
CASSHALENYEQYF
>few|TRBJ2-6|TRBV28|TRBD1
TGTGCCAGCAGCACAGGGGGCGCTGGGGCCAACGTCCTGACTTTC
CASSTGGAGANVLTF
>NA|TRBJ1-5|TRBV18|NA
TGTGCCAGCTCACTAAATCGGCCCTCCCCCTACAATCAGCCCCAGCATTTT
CASSLNRPSPYNQPQHF
>many|TRBJ2-3|TRBV6-4|NA
TGTGCCAGCAGTCCGGGACTTGACCCGGACTACCCCCCAGATACGCAGTATTTT
CASSPGLDPDYPPDTQYF
>many|TRBJ2-7|TRBV20-1|NA
TGCAGTGCTAGAGTGGGCCGCGCACACTCCTACGAGCAGTACTTC
CSARVGRAHSYEQYF
>NA|TRBJ2-1|TRBV18|NA
TGTGCCAGCTCACTACGAGGGTCCTACAATGAGCAGTTCTTC
CASSLRGSYNEQFF
>NA|TRBJ1-2|TRBV6-2/TRBV6-3|TRBD1
TGTGCCAGCAGTTACCAACCGGACAGGGGAGATGGCTACACCTTC
CASSYQPDRGDGYTF
>NA|TRBJ1-1|TRBV6-6|NA
TGTGCCAGCAGTTCCCAGCCCCCAGGCAATGAAGCTTTCTTT
CASSSQPPGNEAFF
>NA|TRBJ1-5|TRBV3-1|NA
TGTGCCAGCAGCCACGGGACGGGCAATCAGCCCCAGCATTTT
CASSHGTGNQPQHF
>few|TRBJ1-1|TRBV12-3/TRBV12-4|NA
TGTGCCAGCAGGCAAACCGGGAGAGCTTTCTTT
CASRQTGRAFF
>few|TRBJ1-5|TRBV7-2|NA
TGTGCCAGCAGCCCAGACGGGGTTCAGCCCCAGCATTTT
CASSPDGVQPQHF
>NA|TRBJ2-1|TRBV14|NA
TGTGCCAGCAGCCAAACGGCGAGCTCCTACAATGAGCAGTTCTTC
CASSQTASSYNEQFF
>NA|TRBJ2-1|TRBV6-2/TRBV6-3|NA
TGTGCCAGCCACGAGCCGGTGTACAATGAGCAGTTCTTC
CASHEPVYNEQFF
>NA|TRBJ2-4|TRBV9|TRBD1
TGTGCCAGCAGCCATGAGCAACAGGGGGCGAAAAACATTCAGTACTTC
CASSHEQQGAKNIQYF
>NA|TRBJ1-1|TRBV12-3/TRBV12-4|NA
TGTGCCAGCAGTGGGGCACATCGAGTTGAAACTTTCTTT
CASSGAHRVETFF
>NA|TRBJ1-1|TRBV9|NA
TGTGCCAGCAGCCCCAGGGGCAGGGCTGAAGCTTTCTTT
CASSPRGRAEAFF
>NA|TRBJ1-1|TRBV6-5|NA
TGTGCCAGCAGTTACCCCGGCGAGGGTGAAGCTTTCTTT
CASSYPGEGEAFF
>NA|TRBJ2-2|TRBV7-6|TRBD2
TGTGCCAGCAGCTTAGTGGGACTAGCTTCCGGGGAGCTGTTTTTT
CASSLVGLASGELFF
>NA|TRBJ2-1|TRBV7-2|NA
TGTGCCAGCAGCTTAGAATGGCTGCCTTACAATGAGCAGTTCTTC
CASSLEWLPYNEQFF
>NA|TRBJ2-1|TRBV20-1|TRBD1
TGCAGTGCTAGAGATCTAGGGACAGGAACCTACAATGAGCAGTTCTTC
CSARDLGTGTYNEQFF
>once|TRBJ1-6|TRBV20-1|NA
TGCAGTGCTAGACCGGACCATAATTCACCCCTCCACTTT
CSARPDHNSPLHF
>few|TRBJ2-5|TRBV20-1|NA
TGCAGTGCCTCTAGTGGGAGAGGAGAGACCCAGTACTTC
CSASSGRGETQYF
>NA|TRBJ2-7|TRBV27|NA
TGTGCCAGCAGTTTAAGACACCGGGGGTACGAGCAGTACTTC
CASSLRHRGYEQYF
>NA|TRBJ2-4|TRBV4-1|NA
TGCGCCAGCAGCCAAGAAACAAGGGGGACCAAAAACATTCAGTACTTC
CASSQETRGTKNIQYF
>few|TRBJ1-5|TRBV6-1|NA
TGTGCCAGCAGTGAATGGTGGGGAAGCAATCAGCCCCAGCATTTT
CASSEWWGSNQPQHF
>NA|TRBJ2-3|TRBV19|TRBD1
TGTGCCAGTAGCCGGAGGACAGGGATCAGCACAGATACGCAGTATTTT
CASSRRTGISTDTQYF
>NA|TRBJ2-1|TRBV12-3/TRBV12-4|NA
TGTGCCAGCAGTGCCCAAACGAGCAACAATGAGCAGTTCTTC
CASSAQTSNNEQFF
>NA|TRBJ1-5|TRBV20-1|TRBD1
TGCAGTGCTAGAAAAGGACAGGGCCCCATCGGACCCCAGCATTTT
CSARKGQGPIGPQHF
>NA|TRBJ2-1|TRBV9|NA
TGTGCCAGCAGCCCCCGGGGGACCTCCTACAATGAGCAGTTCTTC
CASSPRGTSYNEQFF
>few|TRBJ2-7|TRBV28|NA
TGTGCCAGCAGTTTAGGTGCCCTAGACCATCCCTACGAGCAGTACTTC
CASSLGALDHPYEQYF
>NA|TRBJ2-1|TRBV28|TRBD2
TGTGCCAGCAGTCCCTCGACGGCGGGAGGTCGGAATGAGCAGTTCTTC
CASSPSTAGGRNEQFF